This TCR beta chain was recovered during a study of OX40 agonist ivuxolimab in advanced cancers. CDR3 length: 13 amino acids. J gave up 1 base and V 3 bases, and 3 bases lay outside the gene matches. Looked up from germline, CDR1 is SQVTM and CDR2 is ANQGSEA. The repertoire was sequenced with immunoSEQ multiplex PCR; TCRdb's copy has only in-frame clones and lacks some. The sample contains about 74,000 clones, approximately 81% of which appear only once. The specimen was CD4+ or CD8+ T cells sorted from blood, collected in a trial of the OX40 agonist ivuxolimab. This clonotype originated in an adult with an advanced solid tumor such as melanoma, head and neck, liver or kidney cancer. The V call is TRBV29-1, the J call TRBJ2-7; 7 positions match TRBD1. The CDR3: CSVDRTGSYEQYF. For the CDR3, the DNA is TGCAGCGTTGACAGGACAGGATCCTACGAGCAGTACTTC.